This T cell receptor (beta chain) was found in a study of T cell repertoires in cytomegalovirus infection. About this clonotype itself: Its antigen is as yet unknown.

General study points: In two of eight donors, the top clonotype was HLA-C-restricted CMV-specific. People with CMV and the relevant HLA were identified by cumulative public TCR beta family frequency.

TCRdb used MiXCR to reprocess the reads, holding one entry per CDR3 protein. The sample lists hundreds of thousands of distinct CDR3 sequences; around 29% were seen once. This sequence originates from a human donor in good health (CMV status not recorded). Some clones in this sample may be carry-over from other donors' samples. This sample comprised cultured PBMCs, obtained from culture after CMV antigen stimulation.

The CDR3 DNA sequence: TGTGCCAGCTCACGACGGGAGAACACCGGGGAGCTGTTTTTT. Residues: CASSRRENTGELFF. The chain couples TRBV18 to TRBJ2-2; possible D gene TRBD2, 5 bases. The CDR3 totals 14 residues. Between the trimmed V and J ends, which lost 4 bases and 1 base, there was a span of 7 bases. Germline V CDR1 and CDR2: KGHSH, LQKENI.